What follows are 4 T cell receptor beta chains derived from one specimen sequenced in a study of shared clonotypes between healthy human individuals (dated by TCRdb to 2018 to 2021). CD8 naive samples were obtained by positive selection for CCR7 among CD45RO-negative cells, yielding a CD45RA+CCR7+ population from which TemRA cells were excluded. The library was produced with the immunoSEQ multiplex PCR assay. TCRdb provides this immuneACCESS table in a form limited to in-frame rearrangements. Some clones are lacking; in checked studies, under half of them reflect an unresolved V gene, and why the rest are absent is not known. Counted in this sample were approximately 2,000,000 clones; about 94% of them appeared once. The ten most abundant clones make up about 1.7% of the sample. Sequencing used naive CD8+ T cells from PBMCs. Per the publication, the cell subset or site label means: CD45RA+CCR7+. These TCRs come from a man aged 18 to 30 in good health. Some clones in this sample may be carry-over from other donors' samples.

The chain combines TRBV27 with TRBJ2-7; 7 nucleotides match TRBD1. Per the germline V gene, CDR1 is MNHEY and CDR2 is SMNVEV (reference sequence). The V segment lost 7 bases and the J segment 3 bases; nucleotides outside the gene matches: 9. The CDR3 length is 14 residues. The CDR3, as DNA: TGTGCCAGCACTTCCTCCGGGACAGACTACGAGCAGTACTTC. It specifies CASTSSGTDYEQYF.

The gene calls are TRBV6-6 and TRBJ2-2; a weak D match, TRBD1 (5 bases). Deletions cut 6 bases from V and 7 bases from J, with 18 bases between. The CDR3 is 15 residues long. Per the germline V gene, CDR1 is MNHNY and CDR2 is SVGAGI (reference sequence). CDR3 in amino acids: CASSTTARENGELFF. DNA of the CDR3: TGTGCCAGCAGCACAACCGCCAGGGAAAACGGGGAGCTGTTTTTT.

The chain links TRBV6-4 to TRBJ2-1; D is unclear. This CDR3 has 14 residues. V dropped 3 bases and J dropped 7 bases, with 13 bases sitting between them. In germline, CDR1 is MRHNA, CDR2 SNTAGT. CDR3: CASSESVRQNEQFF. The DNA of the CDR3 is TGTGCCAGCAGTGAAAGCGTCAGACAAAATGAGCAGTTCTTC.

The rearrangement uses TRBV27 and TRBJ2-1; the match to TRBD2 covers 8 bases. V lost 2 bases and J lost 2; bases outside the gene matches: 11. The CDR3 contains 18 residues. Germline V gene sequence: CDR1 MNHEY, CDR2 SMNVEV (reference sequence). Here the CDR3 DNA reads TGTGCCAGCAGTTTAGTGTCTAGCGGGCAAGCCGCCTACAATGAGCAGTTCTTC. Its protein is CASSLVSSGQAAYNEQFF.